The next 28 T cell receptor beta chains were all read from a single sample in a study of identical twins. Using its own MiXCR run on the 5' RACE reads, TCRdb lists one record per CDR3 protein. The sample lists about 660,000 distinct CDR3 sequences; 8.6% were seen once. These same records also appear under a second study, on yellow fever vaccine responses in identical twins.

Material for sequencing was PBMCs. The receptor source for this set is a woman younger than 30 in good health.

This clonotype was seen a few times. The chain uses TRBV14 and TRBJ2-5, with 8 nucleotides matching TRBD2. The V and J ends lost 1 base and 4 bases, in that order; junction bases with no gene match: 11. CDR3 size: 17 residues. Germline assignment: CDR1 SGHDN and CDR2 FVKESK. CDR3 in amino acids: CASSQGRLAGSGETQYF. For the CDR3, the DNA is TGTGCCAGCAGCCAAGGGCGTCTAGCGGGTTCGGGAGAGACCCAGTACTTC. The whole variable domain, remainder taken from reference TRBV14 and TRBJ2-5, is EAGVTQFPSHSVIEKGQTVTLRCDPISGHDNLYWYRRVMGKEIKFLLHFVKESKQDESGMPNNRFLAERTGGTYSTLKVQPAELEDSGVYFCASSQGRLAGSGETQYFGPGTRLLVL.

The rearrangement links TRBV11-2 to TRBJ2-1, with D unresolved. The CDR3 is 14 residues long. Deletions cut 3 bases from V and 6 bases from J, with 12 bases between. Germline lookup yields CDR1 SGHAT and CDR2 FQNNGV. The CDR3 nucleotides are TGTGCCAGCAGCTTCAACCCCTCGTTCAATGAGCAGTTCTTC. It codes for CASSFNPSFNEQFF.

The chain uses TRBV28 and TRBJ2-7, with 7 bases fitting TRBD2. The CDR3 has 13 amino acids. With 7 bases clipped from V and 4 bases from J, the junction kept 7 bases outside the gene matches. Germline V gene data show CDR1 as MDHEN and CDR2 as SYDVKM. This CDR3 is CASTPAGTYEQYF. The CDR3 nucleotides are TGTGCCAGCACCCCAGCGGGGACTTACGAGCAGTACTTC. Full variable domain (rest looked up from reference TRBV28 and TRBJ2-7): DVKVTQSSRYLVKRTGEKVFLECVQDMDHENMFWYRQDPGLGLRLIYFSYDVKMKEKGDIPEGYSVSREKKERFSLILESASTNQTSMYLCASTPAGTYEQYFGPGTRLTVT.

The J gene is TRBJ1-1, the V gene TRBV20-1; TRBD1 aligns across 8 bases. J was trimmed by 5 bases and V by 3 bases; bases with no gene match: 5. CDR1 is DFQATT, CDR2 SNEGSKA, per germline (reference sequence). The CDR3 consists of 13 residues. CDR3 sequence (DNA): TGCAGTGCTAGCTGGACAGGGAAGACTGAAGCTTTCTTT. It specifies CSASWTGKTEAFF.

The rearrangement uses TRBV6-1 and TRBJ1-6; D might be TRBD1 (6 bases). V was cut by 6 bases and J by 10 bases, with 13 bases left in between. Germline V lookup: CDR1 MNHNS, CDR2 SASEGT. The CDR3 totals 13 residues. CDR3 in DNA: TGTGCCAGCAGGGAACCCGGGGGCTCACCCCTCCACTTT. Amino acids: CASREPGGSPLHF.

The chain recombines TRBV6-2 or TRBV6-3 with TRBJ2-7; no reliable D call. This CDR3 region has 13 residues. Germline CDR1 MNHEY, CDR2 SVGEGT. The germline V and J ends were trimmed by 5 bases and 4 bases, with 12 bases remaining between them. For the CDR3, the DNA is TGTGCCAGCAGTCCCCTCACCATTTACGAGCAGTACTTC. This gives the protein CASSPLTIYEQYF.

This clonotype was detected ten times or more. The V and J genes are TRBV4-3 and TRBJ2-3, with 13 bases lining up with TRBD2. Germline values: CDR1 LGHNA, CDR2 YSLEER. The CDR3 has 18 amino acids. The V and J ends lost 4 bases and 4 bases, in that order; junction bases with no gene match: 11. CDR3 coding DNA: TGCGCCAGCAGCCTCTCACACGGGACTAGCGGGATGGCAGATACGCAGTATTTT. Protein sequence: CASSLSHGTSGMADTQYF.

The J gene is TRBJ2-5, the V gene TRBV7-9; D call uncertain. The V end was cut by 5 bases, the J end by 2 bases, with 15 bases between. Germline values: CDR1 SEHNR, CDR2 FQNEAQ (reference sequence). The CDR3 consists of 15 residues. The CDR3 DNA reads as TGTGCCAGCAGCATGTTAGGACGGTTACAAGAGACCCAGTACTTC. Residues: CASSMLGRLQETQYF. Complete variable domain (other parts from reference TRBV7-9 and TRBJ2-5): DTGVSQNPRHKITKRGQNVTFRCDPISEHNRLYWYRQTLGQGPEFLTYFQNEAQLEKSRLLSDRFSAERPKGSFSTLEIQRTEQGDSAMYLCASSMLGRLQETQYFGPGTRLLVL.

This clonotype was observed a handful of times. CDR3 sequence: CASSWEVQIQGGNQPQHF. The DNA for the CDR3 is TGTGCCAGCAGTTGGGAGGTCCAGATCCAAGGTGGCAATCAGCCCCAGCATTTT. J is TRBJ1-5 and V is TRBV12-3 or TRBV12-4, with D hard to call. This CDR3 comprises 18 residues. V dropped 4 bases and J dropped 2 bases, with 21 bases sitting between them.

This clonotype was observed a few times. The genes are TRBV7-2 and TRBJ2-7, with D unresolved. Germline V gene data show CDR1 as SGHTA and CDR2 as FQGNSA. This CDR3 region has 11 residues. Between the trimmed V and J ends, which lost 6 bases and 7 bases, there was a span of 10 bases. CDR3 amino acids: CASREGPEQYF. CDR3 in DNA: TGTGCCAGCAGGGAAGGGCCAGAGCAGTACTTC.

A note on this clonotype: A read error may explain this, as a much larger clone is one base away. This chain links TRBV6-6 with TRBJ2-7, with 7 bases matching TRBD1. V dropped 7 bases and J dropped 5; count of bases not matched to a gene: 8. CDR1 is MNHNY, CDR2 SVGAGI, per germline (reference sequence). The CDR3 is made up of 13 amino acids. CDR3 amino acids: CASIYRDSHEQYF. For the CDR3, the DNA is TGTGCCAGCATCTATCGGGACAGCCACGAGCAGTACTTC.

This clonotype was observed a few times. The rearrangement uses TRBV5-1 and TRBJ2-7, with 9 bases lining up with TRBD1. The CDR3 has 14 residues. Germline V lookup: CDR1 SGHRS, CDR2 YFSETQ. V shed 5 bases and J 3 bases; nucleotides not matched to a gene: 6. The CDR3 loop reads CASRKTGGNYEQYF. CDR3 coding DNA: TGCGCCAGCAGGAAGACAGGGGGAAACTACGAGCAGTACTTC.

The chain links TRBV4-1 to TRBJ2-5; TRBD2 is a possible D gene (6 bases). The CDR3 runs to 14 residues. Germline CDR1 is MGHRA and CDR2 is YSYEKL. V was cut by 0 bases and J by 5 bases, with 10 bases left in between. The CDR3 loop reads CASSQDSGRETQYF. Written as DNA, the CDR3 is TGCGCCAGCAGCCAAGATTCAGGGAGGGAGACCCAGTACTTC.

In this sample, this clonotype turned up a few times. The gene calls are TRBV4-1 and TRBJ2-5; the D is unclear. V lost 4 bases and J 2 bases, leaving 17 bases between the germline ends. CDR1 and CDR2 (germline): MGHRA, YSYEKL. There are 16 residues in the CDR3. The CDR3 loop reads CASSPMDGPVQETQYF. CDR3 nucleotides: TGCGCCAGCAGCCCAATGGATGGCCCCGTTCAAGAGACCCAGTACTTC.

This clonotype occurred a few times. CDR3 sequence (DNA): TGTGCCAGCTCACTATCTTCCGGGACACCCTACGAGCAGTACTTC. It specifies CASSLSSGTPYEQYF. This rearrangement joins TRBV18 to TRBJ2-7; D is perhaps TRBD1 (6 bases). The CDR3 sequence is 15 residues long. Deletions cut 4 bases from V and 2 bases from J, with 15 bases between. Germline V CDR1 and CDR2: KGHSH, LQKENI.

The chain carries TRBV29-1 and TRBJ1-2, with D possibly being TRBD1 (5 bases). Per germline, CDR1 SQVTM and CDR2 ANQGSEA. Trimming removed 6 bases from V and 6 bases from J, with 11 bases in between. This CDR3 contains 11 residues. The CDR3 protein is CSVQGLDGYTF. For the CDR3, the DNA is TGCAGCGTGCAGGGTCTGGATGGCTACACCTTC.

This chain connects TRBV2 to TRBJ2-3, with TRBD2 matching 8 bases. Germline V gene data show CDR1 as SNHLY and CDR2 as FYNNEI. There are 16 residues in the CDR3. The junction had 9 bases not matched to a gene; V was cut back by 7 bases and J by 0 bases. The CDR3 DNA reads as TGTGCCAGCATAACCGGGAGGGGGAGTAGCACAGATACGCAGTATTTT. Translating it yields CASITGRGSSTDTQYF.

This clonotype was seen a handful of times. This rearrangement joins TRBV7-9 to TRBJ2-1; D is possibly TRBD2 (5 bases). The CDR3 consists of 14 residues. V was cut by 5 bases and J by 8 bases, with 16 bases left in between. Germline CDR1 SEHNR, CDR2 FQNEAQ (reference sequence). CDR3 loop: CASSPPLAPHEQFF. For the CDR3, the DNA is TGTGCCAGCAGCCCCCCCCTAGCCCCCCATGAGCAGTTCTTC.

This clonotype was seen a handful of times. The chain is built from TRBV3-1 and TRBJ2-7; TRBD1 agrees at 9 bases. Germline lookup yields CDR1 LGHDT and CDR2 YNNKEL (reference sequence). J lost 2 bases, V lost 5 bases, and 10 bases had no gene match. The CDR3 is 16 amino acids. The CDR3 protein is CASSALGGQGTYEQYF. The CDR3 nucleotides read TGTGCCAGCAGCGCCCTCGGGGGACAGGGTACCTACGAGCAGTACTTC.

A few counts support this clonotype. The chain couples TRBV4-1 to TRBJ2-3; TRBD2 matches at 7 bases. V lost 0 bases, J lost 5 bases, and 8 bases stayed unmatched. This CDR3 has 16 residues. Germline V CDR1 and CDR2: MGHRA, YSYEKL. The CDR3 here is CASSQDGAGARDTQYF. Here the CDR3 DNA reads TGCGCCAGCAGCCAAGATGGTGCGGGAGCGCGAGATACGCAGTATTTT.

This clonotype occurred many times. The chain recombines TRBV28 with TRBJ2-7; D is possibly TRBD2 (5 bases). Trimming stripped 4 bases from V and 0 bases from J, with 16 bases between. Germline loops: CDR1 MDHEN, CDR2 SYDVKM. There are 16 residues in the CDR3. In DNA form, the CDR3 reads TGTGCCAGCAGTTCCCCTGCGGGTGTTAACTCCTACGAGCAGTACTTC. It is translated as CASSSPAGVNSYEQYF.

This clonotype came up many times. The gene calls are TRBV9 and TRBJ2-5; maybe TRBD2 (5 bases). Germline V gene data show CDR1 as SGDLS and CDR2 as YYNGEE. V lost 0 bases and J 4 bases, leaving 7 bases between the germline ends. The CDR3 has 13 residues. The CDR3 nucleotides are TGTGCCAGCAGCGTAGGACTAATAGAGACCCAGTACTTC. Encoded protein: CASSVGLIETQYF.

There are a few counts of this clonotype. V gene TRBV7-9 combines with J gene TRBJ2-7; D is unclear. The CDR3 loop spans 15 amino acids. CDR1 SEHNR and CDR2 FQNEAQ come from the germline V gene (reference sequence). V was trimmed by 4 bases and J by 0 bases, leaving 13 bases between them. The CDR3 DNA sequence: TGTGCCAGCAGCTCTCCGGGTCGCACCTCCTACGAGCAGTACTTC. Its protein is CASSSPGRTSYEQYF.

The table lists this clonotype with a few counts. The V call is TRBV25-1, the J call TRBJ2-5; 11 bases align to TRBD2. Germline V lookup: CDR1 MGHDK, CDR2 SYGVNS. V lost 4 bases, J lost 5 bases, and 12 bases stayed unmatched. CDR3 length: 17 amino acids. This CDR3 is CASSVLGALAGEETQYF. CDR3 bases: TGTGCCAGCAGTGTCCTGGGGGCACTAGCGGGAGAGGAGACCCAGTACTTC.

The CDR3 nucleotides are TGCGCCAGCAGCCCTAGAAGTGATGAGTACGAGCAGTACTTC. This codes for CASSPRSDEYEQYF. The chain uses TRBV5-1 and TRBJ2-7, with D uncertain. Trimming took off 4 bases at V and 4 bases at J, with 15 bases between the two ends. The germline gives CDR1 SGHRS, CDR2 YFSETQ. The CDR3 loop spans 14 amino acids.

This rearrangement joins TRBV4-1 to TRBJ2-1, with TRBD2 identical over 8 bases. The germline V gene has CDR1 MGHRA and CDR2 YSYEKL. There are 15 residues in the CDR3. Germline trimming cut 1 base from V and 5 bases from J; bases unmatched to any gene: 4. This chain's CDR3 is CASSQVVAGNNEQFF. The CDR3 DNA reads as TGCGCCAGCAGCCAAGTGGTAGCGGGAAACAATGAGCAGTTCTTC.

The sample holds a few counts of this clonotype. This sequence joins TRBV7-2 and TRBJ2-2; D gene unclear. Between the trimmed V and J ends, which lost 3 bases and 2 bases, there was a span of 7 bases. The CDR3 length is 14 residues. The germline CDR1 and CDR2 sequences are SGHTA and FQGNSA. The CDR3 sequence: CASSLAHNTGELFF. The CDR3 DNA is TGTGCCAGCAGCTTGGCGCACAACACCGGGGAGCTGTTTTTT.

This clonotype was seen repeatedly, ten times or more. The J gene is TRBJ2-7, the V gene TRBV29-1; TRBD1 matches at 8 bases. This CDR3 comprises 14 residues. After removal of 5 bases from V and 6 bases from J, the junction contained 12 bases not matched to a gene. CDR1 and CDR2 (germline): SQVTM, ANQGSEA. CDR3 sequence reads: CSVFSARDRGEQYF. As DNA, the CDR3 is TGCAGCGTTTTCTCCGCGAGAGACAGGGGCGAGCAGTACTTC.